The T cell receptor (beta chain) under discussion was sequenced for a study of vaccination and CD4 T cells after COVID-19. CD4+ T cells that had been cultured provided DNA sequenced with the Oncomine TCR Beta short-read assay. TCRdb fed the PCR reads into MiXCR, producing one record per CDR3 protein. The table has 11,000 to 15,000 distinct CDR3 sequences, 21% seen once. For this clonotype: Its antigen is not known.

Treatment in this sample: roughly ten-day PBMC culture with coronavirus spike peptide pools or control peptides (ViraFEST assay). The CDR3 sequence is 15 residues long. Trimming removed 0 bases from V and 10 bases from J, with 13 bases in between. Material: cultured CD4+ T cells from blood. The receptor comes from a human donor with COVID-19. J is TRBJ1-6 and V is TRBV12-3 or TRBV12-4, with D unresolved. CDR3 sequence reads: CASSLARAYRSPLHF. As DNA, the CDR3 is TGTGCCAGCAGTTTAGCGCGAGCTTATAGGTCACCCCTCCACTTT.